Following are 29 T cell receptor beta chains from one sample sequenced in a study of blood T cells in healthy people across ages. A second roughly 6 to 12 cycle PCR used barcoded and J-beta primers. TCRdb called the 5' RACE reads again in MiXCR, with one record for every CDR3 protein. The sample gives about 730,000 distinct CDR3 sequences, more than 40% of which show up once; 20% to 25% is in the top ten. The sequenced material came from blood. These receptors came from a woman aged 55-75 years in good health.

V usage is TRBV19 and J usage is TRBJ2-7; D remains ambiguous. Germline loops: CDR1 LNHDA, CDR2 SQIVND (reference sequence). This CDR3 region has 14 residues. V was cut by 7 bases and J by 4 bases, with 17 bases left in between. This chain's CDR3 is CASKPTQGSYEQYF. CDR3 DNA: TGTGCCAGTAAACCTACCCAAGGATCGTACGAGCAGTACTTC.

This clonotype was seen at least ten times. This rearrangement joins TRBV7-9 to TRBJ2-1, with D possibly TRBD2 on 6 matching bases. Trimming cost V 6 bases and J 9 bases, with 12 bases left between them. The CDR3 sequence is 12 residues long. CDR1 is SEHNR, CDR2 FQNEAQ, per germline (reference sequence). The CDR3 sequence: CASSSRGGEQFF. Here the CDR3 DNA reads TGTGCCAGCAGTTCAAGGGGAGGTGAGCAGTTCTTC.

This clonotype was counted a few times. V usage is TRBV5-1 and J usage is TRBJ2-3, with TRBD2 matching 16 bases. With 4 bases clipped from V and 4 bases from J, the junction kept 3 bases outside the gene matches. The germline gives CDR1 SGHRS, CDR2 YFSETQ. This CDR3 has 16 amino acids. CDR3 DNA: TGCGCCAGCAGCGCCGGGACTAGCGGGGGGGCAGATACGCAGTATTTT. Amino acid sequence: CASSAGTSGGADTQYF. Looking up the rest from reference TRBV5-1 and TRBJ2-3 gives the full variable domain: KAGVTQTPRYLIKTRGQQVTLSCSPISGHRSVSWYQQTPGQGLQFLFEYFSETQRNKGNFPGRFSGRQFSNSRSEMNVSTLELGDSALYLCASSAGTSGGADTQYFGPGTRLTVL.

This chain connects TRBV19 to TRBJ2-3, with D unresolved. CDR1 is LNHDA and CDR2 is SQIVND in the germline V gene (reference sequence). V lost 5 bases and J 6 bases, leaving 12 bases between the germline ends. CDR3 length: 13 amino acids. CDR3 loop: CASSVGDGDTQYF. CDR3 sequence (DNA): TGTGCCAGTAGTGTAGGCGATGGGGATACGCAGTATTTT.

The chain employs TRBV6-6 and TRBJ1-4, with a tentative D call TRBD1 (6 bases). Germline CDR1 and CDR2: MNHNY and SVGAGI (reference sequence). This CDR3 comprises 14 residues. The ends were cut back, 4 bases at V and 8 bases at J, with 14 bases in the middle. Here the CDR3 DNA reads TGTGCCAGCAGTTCCTTACAGGGAAGCGAAAAACTGTTTTTT. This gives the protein CASSSLQGSEKLFF.

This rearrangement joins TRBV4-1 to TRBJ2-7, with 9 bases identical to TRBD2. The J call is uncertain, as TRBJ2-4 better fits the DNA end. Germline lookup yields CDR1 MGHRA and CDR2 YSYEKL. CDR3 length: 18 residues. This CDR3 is CASSPDGYFQRGADIQYF. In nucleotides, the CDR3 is TGCGCCAGCAGCCCGGATGGGTACTTTCAGCGGGGGGCGGACATTCAGTACTTC.

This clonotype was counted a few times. CDR3 sequence: CAVARLSLLFYEQYF. Here the CDR3 DNA reads TGTGCCGTAGCCAGACTCTCCCTCCTTTTTTACGAGCAGTACTTC. The chain couples TRBV28 to TRBJ2-7; D unresolved. CDR3 length equals 15 residues. Germline CDR1 MDHEN, CDR2 SYDVKM. V dropped 11 bases and J dropped 4 bases, with 24 bases sitting between them.

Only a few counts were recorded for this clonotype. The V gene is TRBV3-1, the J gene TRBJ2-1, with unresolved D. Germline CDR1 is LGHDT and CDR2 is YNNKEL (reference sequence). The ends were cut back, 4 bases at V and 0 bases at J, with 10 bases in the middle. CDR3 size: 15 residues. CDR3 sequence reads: CASSPYKSSYNEQFF. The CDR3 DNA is TGTGCCAGCAGCCCGTACAAGAGCTCCTACAATGAGCAGTTCTTC.

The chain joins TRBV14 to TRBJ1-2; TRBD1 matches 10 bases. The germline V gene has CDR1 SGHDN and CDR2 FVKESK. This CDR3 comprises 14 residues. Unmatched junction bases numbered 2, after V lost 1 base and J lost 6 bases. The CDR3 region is CASSQVGTGDGYTF. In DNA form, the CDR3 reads TGTGCCAGCAGCCAAGTAGGGACAGGGGATGGCTACACCTTC.

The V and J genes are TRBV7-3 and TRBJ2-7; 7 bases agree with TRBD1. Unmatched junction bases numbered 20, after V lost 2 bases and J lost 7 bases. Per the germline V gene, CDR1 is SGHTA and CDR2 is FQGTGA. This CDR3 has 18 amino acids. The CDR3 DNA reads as TGTGCCAGCAGCTTACTGAGGGGGCAGGGGGTCACCTACAATGAGCAGTACTTC. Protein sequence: CASSLLRGQGVTYNEQYF. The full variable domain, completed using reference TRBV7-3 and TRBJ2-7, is GAGVSQTPSNKVTEKGKYVELRCDPISGHTALYWYRQSLGQGPEFLIYFQGTGAADDSGLPNDRFFAVRPEGSVSTLKIQRTERGDSAVYLCASSLLRGQGVTYNEQYFGPGTRLTVT.

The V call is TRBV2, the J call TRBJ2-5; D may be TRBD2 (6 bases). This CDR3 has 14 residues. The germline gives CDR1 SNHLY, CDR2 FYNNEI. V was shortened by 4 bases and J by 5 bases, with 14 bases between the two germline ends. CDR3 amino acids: CASSGPEGPETQYF. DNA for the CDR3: TGTGCCAGCAGTGGACCGGAGGGCCCGGAGACCCAGTACTTC. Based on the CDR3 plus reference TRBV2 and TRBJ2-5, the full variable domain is EPEVTQTPSHQVTQMGQEVILRCVPISNHLYFYWYRQILGQKVEFLVSFYNNEISEKSEIFDDQFSVERPDGSNFTLKIRSTKLEDSAMYFCASSGPEGPETQYFGPGTRLLVL.

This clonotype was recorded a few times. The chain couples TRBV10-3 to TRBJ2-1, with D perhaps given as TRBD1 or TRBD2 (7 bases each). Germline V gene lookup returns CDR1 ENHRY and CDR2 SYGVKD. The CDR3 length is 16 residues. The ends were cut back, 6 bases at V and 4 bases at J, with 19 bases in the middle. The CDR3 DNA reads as TGTGCCATCAGCCTCGACAGGGAGGGACAGTACAATGAGCAGTTCTTC. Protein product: CAISLDREGQYNEQFF.

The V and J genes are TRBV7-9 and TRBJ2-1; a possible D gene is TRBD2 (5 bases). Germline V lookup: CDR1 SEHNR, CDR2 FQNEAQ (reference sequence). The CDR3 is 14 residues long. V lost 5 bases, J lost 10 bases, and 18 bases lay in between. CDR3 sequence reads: CASSPQWGVVEQFF. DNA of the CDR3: TGTGCCAGCAGCCCCCAGTGGGGAGTGGTCGAGCAGTTCTTC.

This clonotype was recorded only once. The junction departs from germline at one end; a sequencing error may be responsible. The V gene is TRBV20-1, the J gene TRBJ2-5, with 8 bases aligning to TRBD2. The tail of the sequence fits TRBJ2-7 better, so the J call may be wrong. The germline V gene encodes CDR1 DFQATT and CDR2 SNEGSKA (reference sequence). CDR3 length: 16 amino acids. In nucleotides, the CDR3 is TGCAGTGCTAGGGCCACCGGCGGACTAGCCTCCCACGAGCAGTACTTC. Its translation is CSARATGGLASHEQYF.

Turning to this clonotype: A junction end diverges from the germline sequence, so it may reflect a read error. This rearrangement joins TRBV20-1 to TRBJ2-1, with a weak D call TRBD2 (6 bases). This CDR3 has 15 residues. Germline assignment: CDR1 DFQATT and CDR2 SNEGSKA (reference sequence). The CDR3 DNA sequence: TGCAGTGCCGGGGGTGGGGGAAGCTCCTACGATGAGCAGTTCTTC. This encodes CSAGGGGSSYDEQFF.

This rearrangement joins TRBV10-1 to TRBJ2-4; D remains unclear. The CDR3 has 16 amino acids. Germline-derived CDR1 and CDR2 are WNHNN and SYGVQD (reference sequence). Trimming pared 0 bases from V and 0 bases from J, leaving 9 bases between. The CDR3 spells CASSESQQIAKNIQYF. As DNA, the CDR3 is TGCGCCAGCAGTGAGTCGCAACAAATAGCCAAAAACATTCAGTACTTC.

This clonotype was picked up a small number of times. This CDR3 reads CAISRDRGYEQYF. The DNA for the CDR3 is TGTGCCATCAGCCGGGACAGGGGCTACGAGCAGTACTTC. This sequence joins TRBV2 and TRBJ2-7, with 10 bases fitting TRBD1. Losses at the gene ends were 10 bases for V and 3 bases for J; bases not matched to a gene: 6. The CDR3 covers 13 residues. Germline V lookup: CDR1 SNHLY, CDR2 FYNNEI.

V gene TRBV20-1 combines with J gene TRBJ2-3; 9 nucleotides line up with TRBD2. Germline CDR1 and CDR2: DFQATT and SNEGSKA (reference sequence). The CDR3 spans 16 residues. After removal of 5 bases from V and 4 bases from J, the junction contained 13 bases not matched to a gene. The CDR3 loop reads CSADQGGGGSPDTQYF. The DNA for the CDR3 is TGCAGTGCTGACCAAGGCGGGGGGGGGAGCCCAGATACGCAGTATTTT.

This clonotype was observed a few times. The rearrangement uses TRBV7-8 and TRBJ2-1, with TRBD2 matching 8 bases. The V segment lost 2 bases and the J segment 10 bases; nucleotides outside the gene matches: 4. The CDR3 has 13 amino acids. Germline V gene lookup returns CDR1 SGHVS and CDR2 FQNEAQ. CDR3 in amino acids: CASSLPGGGEQFF. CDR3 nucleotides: TGTGCCAGCAGCTTACCCGGGGGGGGCGAGCAGTTCTTC.

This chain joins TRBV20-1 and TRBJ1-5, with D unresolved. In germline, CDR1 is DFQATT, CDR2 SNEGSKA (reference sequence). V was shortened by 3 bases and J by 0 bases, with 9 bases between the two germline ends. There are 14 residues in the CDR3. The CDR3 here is CSARSAYSNQPQHF. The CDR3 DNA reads TGCAGTGCTAGGTCAGCATATAGCAATCAGCCCCAGCATTTT.

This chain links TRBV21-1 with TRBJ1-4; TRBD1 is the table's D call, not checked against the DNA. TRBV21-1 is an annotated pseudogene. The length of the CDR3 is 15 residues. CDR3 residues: CASTGTNATNEKLFF. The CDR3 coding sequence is TGTGCCAGCACCGGGACGAATGCAACTAATGAAAAACTGTTTTTT.

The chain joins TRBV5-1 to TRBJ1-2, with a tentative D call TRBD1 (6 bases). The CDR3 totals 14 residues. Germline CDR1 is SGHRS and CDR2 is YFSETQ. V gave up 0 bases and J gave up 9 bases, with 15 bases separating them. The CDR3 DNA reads TGCGCCAGCAGCTTGGGGACAGAGGGAACCAGCTACACCTTC. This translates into CASSLGTEGTSYTF.

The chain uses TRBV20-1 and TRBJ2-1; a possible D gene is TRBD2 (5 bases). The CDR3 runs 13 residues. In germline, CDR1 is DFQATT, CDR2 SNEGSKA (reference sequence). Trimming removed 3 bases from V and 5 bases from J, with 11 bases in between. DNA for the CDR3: TGCAGTGCTAGCGACGGGAAACACAATGAGCAGTTCTTC. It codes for CSASDGKHNEQFF.

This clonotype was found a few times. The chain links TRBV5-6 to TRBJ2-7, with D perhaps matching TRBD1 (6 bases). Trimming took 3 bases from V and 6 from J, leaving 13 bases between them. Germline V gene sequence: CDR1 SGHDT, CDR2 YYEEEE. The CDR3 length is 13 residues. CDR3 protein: CASSWTDGSEQYF. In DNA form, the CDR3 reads TGTGCCAGCAGCTGGACAGACGGGTCCGAGCAGTACTTC.

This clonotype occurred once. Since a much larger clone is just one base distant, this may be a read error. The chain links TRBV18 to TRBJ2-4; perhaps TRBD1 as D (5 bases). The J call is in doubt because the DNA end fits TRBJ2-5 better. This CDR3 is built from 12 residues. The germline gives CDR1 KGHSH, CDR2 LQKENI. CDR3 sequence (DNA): TGTGCCAGTGCAGGGAACCAAGAGACCCAGTACTTC. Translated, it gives CASAGNQETQYF.

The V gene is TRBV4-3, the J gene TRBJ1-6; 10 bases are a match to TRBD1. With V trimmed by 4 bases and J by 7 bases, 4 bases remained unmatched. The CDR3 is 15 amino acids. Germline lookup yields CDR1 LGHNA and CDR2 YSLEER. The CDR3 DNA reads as TGCGCCAGCAGCCGGGGACAGGGGTTGAATTCACCCCTCCACTTT. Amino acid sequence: CASSRGQGLNSPLHF.

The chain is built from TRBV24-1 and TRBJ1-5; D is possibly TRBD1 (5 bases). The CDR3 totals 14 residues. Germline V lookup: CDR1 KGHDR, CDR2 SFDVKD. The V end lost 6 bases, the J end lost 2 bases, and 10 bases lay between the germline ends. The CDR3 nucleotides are TGTGCCACCAGTCGGCAGGGAGGCAATCAGCCCCAGCATTTT. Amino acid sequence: CATSRQGGNQPQHF.

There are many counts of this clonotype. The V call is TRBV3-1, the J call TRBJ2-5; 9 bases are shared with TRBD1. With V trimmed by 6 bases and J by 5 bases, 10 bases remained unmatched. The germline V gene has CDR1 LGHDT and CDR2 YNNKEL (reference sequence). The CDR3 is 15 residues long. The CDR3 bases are TGTGCCAGCAGAGATGGGACAGGGCCAACGGAGACCCAGTACTTC. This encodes CASRDGTGPTETQYF.

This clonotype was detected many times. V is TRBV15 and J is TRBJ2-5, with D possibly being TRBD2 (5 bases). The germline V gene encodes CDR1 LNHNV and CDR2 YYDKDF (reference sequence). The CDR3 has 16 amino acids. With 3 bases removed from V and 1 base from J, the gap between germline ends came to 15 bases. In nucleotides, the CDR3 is TGTGCCACCAGCAGGGCTTTGGGGAGCTCCCAAGAGACCCAGTACTTC. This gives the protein CATSRALGSSQETQYF.